The clone carrying this T cell receptor beta chain was detected only once. This sample was included in a study of T cell changes during pregnancy in multiple sclerosis. Sequencing used immunoSEQ multiplex PCR; TCRdb keeps in-frame clones, though not all of them. The table includes roughly 110,000 clones, just under 95% detected once. Germline V CDR1 and CDR2: SQVTM, ANQGSEA. The ends lost 4 bases at V and 9 bases at J; junction bases unmatched: 7. CDR3 length equals 14 residues. J is TRBJ2-1 and V is TRBV29-1, with 12 bases matching TRBD2. This TCR was sampled from a female donor with multiple sclerosis, enrolled in a pregnancy study. The input for sequencing was peripheral blood, taken after pregnancy. CDR3 loop: CSVVRLAGDGEQFF. The CDR3 region has the DNA TGCAGCGTTGTCCGACTAGCGGGAGACGGTGAGCAGTTCTTC.